The rows below give T cell receptor beta chains drawn from one sample of a study of cytomegalovirus exposure and HLA in healthy donors. This table comes from immunoSEQ multiplex PCR, and its TCRdb copy is limited to in-frame clones, with some not included. Of 90,000 to 120,000 clones in the sample, over 75% were seen once. The material sequenced was PBMCs. The source is a male donor in good health and CMV-seronegative. The CDR3 runs from the conserved cysteine through the conserved F or W. A D gene is named only where the DNA matches it firmly.

CDR3: CASSFRLAGYNEQFF; D: TRBD2; V: TRBV27
CDR3: CASSPGLVAGSSYNEQFF; D: TRBD2; V: TRBV18
CDR3: CASSTPLVPDTQYF; D: NA; V: TRBV27
CDR3: CASSYPSGEGPDTQYF; D: TRBD2; V: TRBV6-5
CDR3: CASRGQERSPLHF; D: TRBD1; V: TRBV25-1
CDR3: CASSDRTGTVVGTQYF; D: TRBD1; V: TRBV5-5
CDR3: CASSLGLAGVYEQYF; D: TRBD2; V: TRBV7-3
CDR3: CASSEVERGGYNEQFF; D: TRBD2; V: TRBV6-4
CDR3: CASSLASLSNQPQHF; D: NA; V: TRBV11-2
CDR3: CASSSQGSGNTIYF; D: TRBD1; V: TRBV5-1
CDR3: CASSGPGQGGSYEQYF; D: TRBD1; V: TRBV25-1
CDR3: CASMTRPYEQYF; D: NA; V: TRBV6-1
CDR3: CASSAGMGLDTQYF; D: NA; V: TRBV5-1
CDR3: CAWSRTGAGNTIYF; D: TRBD1; V: TRBV30
CDR3: CASSEATRTDTQYF; D: NA; V: TRBV2
CDR3: CASSLGGGPSYEQYF; D: NA; V: TRBV27
CDR3: CASSAGTDLQETQYF; D: TRBD1; V: TRBV5-1
CDR3: CASSKTTSGRRETQYF; D: TRBD2; V: TRBV19
CDR3: CASSLVVAGNEQFF; D: TRBD2; V: TRBV5-1
CDR3: CASSLVILADFTDTQYF; D: TRBD2; V: TRBV7-6
CDR3: CASSVVRAGGPDTQYF; D: TRBD2; V: TRBV9
CDR3: CASSAGTVGGWYGYTF; D: NA; V: TRBV6-1
CDR3: CASSWGTGFTYEQYF; D: NA; V: TRBV5-8
CDR3: CASSLERDIVIPREAFF; D: NA; V: TRBV7-9
CDR3: CASSSVRGYGEKLFF; D: NA; V: TRBV5-1
CDR3: CASSFVSGTSGNEQFF; D: TRBD2; V: TRBV5-4
CDR3: CASISGSGTQYF; D: NA; V: TRBV7-9
CDR3: CASSQEGSGPWTNYEQYF; D: NA; V: TRBV14
CDR3: CASSQDGKREAPYEQYF; D: TRBD2; V: TRBV4-1
CDR3: CASSIKATGGPEAFF; D: TRBD1; V: TRBV19
CDR3: CAISETGIGLGSNQPQHF; D: NA; V: TRBV10-3
CDR3: CASSERLWSGQGSGNTIYF; D: TRBD1; V: TRBV7-9
CDR3: CASSPGSGTAYTF; D: NA; V: TRBV27
CDR3: CASPDRTGSYEQYF; D: NA; V: TRBV19
CDR3: CASSKTGGFVGYTF; D: TRBD1; V: TRBV25-1
CDR3: CASSLAVRPDGELFF; D: NA; V: TRBV4-2
CDR3: CASSAYRDGNYGYTF; D: NA; V: TRBV19
CDR3: CASTRTAGANVLTF; D: NA; V: TRBV19
CDR3: CASPGGLRSTDTQYF; D: TRBD2; V: TRBV2
CDR3: CASSRQGNTGELFF; D: TRBD1; V: TRBV11-2
CDR3: CASSPSFEGSAKGYTF; D: NA; V: TRBV18
CDR3: CASSRGTSAPLEQYF; D: TRBD2; V: TRBV6-5